The text below deals with one T cell receptor (beta chain). The trim removed 6 bases at V and 8 bases at J, leaving 9 bases unmatched. The CDR3 extends over 14 amino acids. Looked up from germline, CDR1 is MDHEN and CDR2 is SYDVKM. The data derive from a study of shared clonotypes between healthy human individuals. The method was immunoSEQ multiplex PCR; TCRdb's version includes in-frame clones alone and lacks a portion of them. The sample lists millions of clones; 90% to 95% were seen once. Donors included only healthy HIV-negative adults lacking recent acute infections or vaccinations. Sequences were obtained from naive CD4+ T cells sorted from blood. Regarding subset: CD45RA+ positively selected. The chain couples TRBV28 to TRBJ2-3, with 9 bases matching TRBD2. The sequence was obtained from a man aged 18-30 years in good health. CDR3 region: CASRLAGEVATQYF. The DNA for the CDR3 is TGTGCCAGCAGGTTAGCGGGAGAAGTAGCTACGCAGTATTTT.